This T cell receptor beta chain was identified in a study of neurological immune-mediated disorders. TCRdb re-analysed the 5' RACE reads in MiXCR, keeping a single row per CDR3 protein. The profile shows 75,000 to 80,000 distinct CDR3 sequences, 4% to 6% of them singletons. The V and J ends lost 0 bases and 2 bases, in that order; junction bases with no gene match: 7. The CDR3 is made up of 17 amino acids. Germline values: CDR1 LNHNV, CDR2 YYDKDF (reference sequence). This clonotype showed up many times. This receptor was identified in a woman aged 30 to 39 with multiple sclerosis. The J gene is TRBJ2-7, the V gene TRBV15; 10 nucleotides agree with TRBD2. Sequenced sample: PBMCs. The CDR3 region has the DNA TGTGCCACCAGCAGAGATCGGTTAGCGGGAGGTACCTACGAGCAGTACTTC. The encoded protein is CATSRDRLAGGTYEQYF.